These 25 T cell receptor beta chains came from one sample sequenced in a study of blood T cell repertoires in COVID-19 (dated by TCRdb to 2018 to 2021). The library was produced with the immunoSEQ multiplex PCR assay. The immuneACCESS repertoire file appears here via TCRdb, limited to in-frame rearrangements. These files lack a portion of the clones; in checked studies, under half of the deficit traces to unresolved V genes, and the cause of the others is not known. A total of a few hundred thousand clones appear in this sample, 92% of them only once. Together, the top ten hold approximately 17% of the sample. Sequenced sample: PBMCs or T cells enriched from blood (not recorded which). Receptor source: a woman under 40 who had recovered from COVID-19.

The chain has TRBV5-1 and TRBJ2-3; 7 bases agree with TRBD2. The CDR3 has 15 residues. Per germline, CDR1 SGHRS and CDR2 YFSETQ. The J segment lost 0 bases and the V segment lost 4 bases, leaving 5 bases of the junction unmatched. DNA for the CDR3: TGCGCCAGCAGCCCAGCGGGGTCTAGCACAGATACGCAGTATTTT. This gives the protein CASSPAGSSTDTQYF. Full variable domain (remainder filled in from reference TRBV5-1 and TRBJ2-3): KAGVTQTPRYLIKTRGQQVTLSCSPISGHRSVSWYQQTPGQGLQFLFEYFSETQRNKGNFPGRFSGRQFSNSRSEMNVSTLELGDSALYLCASSPAGSSTDTQYFGPGTRLTVL.

This chain connects TRBV27 to TRBJ1-1; D perhaps matches TRBD1 (5 bases). Trimming shortened V by 5 bases and J by 1 base, and 8 bases separated the two germline ends. The CDR3 has 13 amino acids. Germline V gene data show CDR1 as MNHEY and CDR2 as SMNVEV (reference sequence). The CDR3 region is CASSATGNTEAFF. CDR3 DNA sequence: TGTGCCAGCAGTGCCACAGGGAACACTGAAGCTTTCTTT.

This clone was observed a handful of times. The chain combines TRBV24-1 with TRBJ2-1, with D perhaps TRBD2 (7 bases). CDR3 length equals 15 residues. Trimming removed 4 bases from V and 5 bases from J, with 14 bases in between. CDR1 is KGHDR, CDR2 SFDVKD, per germline. CDR3 nucleotides: TGTGCCACCAGTGAAGCGGGACACGATAACAATGAGCAGTTCTTC. Translating gives CATSEAGHDNNEQFF.

The genes are TRBV30 and TRBJ1-3, with no clear D. The CDR3 consists of 10 residues. Germline-derived CDR1 and CDR2 are GTSNPN and SVGIG (reference sequence). Trimming shortened V by 6 bases and J by 14 bases, and 14 bases separated the two germline ends. The CDR3 sequence is CACSGESLYF. CDR3 nucleotide sequence: TGTGCCTGTTCCGGGGAATCCCTATATTTT.

As DNA, the CDR3 is TGCGCCAGCAGCCCAGCTATCCCCAGGGTTGGGGCAAATCCTCACCCCCGAACACCGGGGGAGCTGTTTTTT. Protein: CASSPAIPRVGANPHPRTPGELFF. The chain employs TRBV5-1 and TRBJ2-2, with D possibly matching TRBD1 (5 bases). CDR1 is SGHRS and CDR2 is YFSETQ in the germline V gene. V was cut by 4 bases and J by 8 bases, with 45 bases left in between. The CDR3 spans 24 residues.

The rearrangement uses TRBV11-2 and TRBJ1-1; no definite D call. V lost 10 bases and J 1 base, leaving 16 bases between the germline ends. This CDR3 is built from 14 residues. Germline V gene sequence: CDR1 SGHAT, CDR2 FQNNGV. The CDR3 region has the DNA TGTGCCACCGGGCGGGCAGGCGGGAACACTGAAGCTTTCTTT. As protein: CATGRAGGNTEAFF.

The chain employs TRBV4-2 and TRBJ2-1; TRBD2 agrees at 9 bases. With V trimmed by 0 bases and J by 9 bases, 12 bases remained unmatched. CDR1 is LGHNA and CDR2 is YNFKEQ in the germline V gene. This CDR3 spans 17 amino acids. CDR3 residues: CASSQDTAGGPVSEQFF. The CDR3 DNA is TGTGCCAGCAGCCAAGATACGGCGGGGGGGCCCGTCAGTGAGCAGTTCTTC.

The V call is TRBV5-1, the J call TRBJ2-1, with no clear D. In germline, CDR1 is SGHRS, CDR2 YFSETQ. CDR3 length: 13 amino acids. V gave up 1 base and J gave up 7 bases, with 9 bases separating them. CDR3 in DNA: TGCGCCAGCAGCTTGTTAGAGAAGAATGAGCAGTTCTTC. It codes for CASSLLEKNEQFF. The full variable domain, completed using reference TRBV5-1 and TRBJ2-1, is KAGVTQTPRYLIKTRGQQVTLSCSPISGHRSVSWYQQTPGQGLQFLFEYFSETQRNKGNFPGRFSGRQFSNSRSEMNVSTLELGDSALYLCASSLLEKNEQFFGPGTRLTVL.

The gene calls are TRBV5-5 and TRBJ2-7; D may be TRBD2 (6 bases). The CDR3 sequence is 15 residues long. CDR1 and CDR2 (germline): SGHKS, YYEKEE (reference sequence). The ends were cut back, 0 bases at V and 0 bases at J, with 10 bases in the middle. CDR3 amino acids: CASSLEGGNSYEQYF. In DNA, the CDR3 is TGTGCCAGCAGCTTGGAGGGCGGGAACTCCTACGAGCAGTACTTC.

The CDR3 region is CAAGQGMRNEQYF. In DNA, the CDR3 is TGTGCCGCCGGACAGGGGATGAGGAACGAGCAGTACTTC. This sequence joins TRBV28 and TRBJ2-7, with TRBD1 identical over 9 bases. Trimming removed 11 bases from V and 5 bases from J; junction bases left unmatched: 10. The germline V gene has CDR1 MDHEN and CDR2 SYDVKM. This CDR3 has 13 amino acids.

This clone showed up just once. V gene TRBV19 combines with J gene TRBJ2-7; 12 nucleotides agree with TRBD1. J gave up 4 bases and V 9 bases, and 7 bases lay outside the gene matches. Germline CDR1 LNHDA, CDR2 SQIVND (reference sequence). The CDR3 loop spans 14 amino acids. CDR3 bases: TGTGCCAGCCGGGGACAGGGGGCTTTTTACGAGCAGTACTTC. It translates to CASRGQGAFYEQYF.

This chain connects TRBV6-5 to TRBJ2-3; 11 positions agree with TRBD1. V gave up 6 bases and J gave up 3 bases; unmatched junction bases: 5. The germline V gene has CDR1 MNHEY and CDR2 SVGAGI. The CDR3 runs 15 residues. The CDR3 DNA is TGTGCCAGCAGAATAGGGACAGGGGGAACAGATACGCAGTATTTT. Translation gives CASRIGTGGTDTQYF.

The chain combines TRBV4-3 with TRBJ2-1, with D perhaps TRBD2 (6 bases). V was trimmed by 1 base and J by 8 bases, leaving 12 bases between them. This CDR3 contains 14 residues. Per germline, CDR1 LGHNA and CDR2 YSLEER. The CDR3 DNA sequence: TGCGCCAGCAGCCAAGGGGGTGGGGGGTATGAGCAGTTCTTC. It specifies CASSQGGGGYEQFF.

The V gene is TRBV5-4, the J gene TRBJ1-2; D remains ambiguous. Trimming took 3 bases from V and 4 from J, leaving 16 bases between them. The CDR3 is made up of 15 amino acids. Per the germline V gene, CDR1 is SGHNT and CDR2 is YYREEE (reference sequence). This CDR3 reads CASSSADRPFYGYTF. The CDR3 DNA sequence: TGTGCCAGCAGCTCAGCGGACCGTCCCTTCTATGGCTACACCTTC.

This chain uses TRBV24-1 with TRBJ1-5; D perhaps matches TRBD1 (5 bases). In germline, CDR1 is KGHDR, CDR2 SFDVKD. Trimming removed 7 bases from V and 6 bases from J, with 9 bases in between. The CDR3 loop spans 12 amino acids. CDR3 DNA: TGTGCCACCAGCCGGGGGAGTCAGCCCCAGCATTTT. This sequence encodes CATSRGSQPQHF.

The chain employs TRBV28 and TRBJ2-1, with TRBD2 identical over 11 bases. Trimming removed 0 bases from V and 7 bases from J; junction bases left unmatched: 8. The CDR3 covers 17 residues. Germline V gene data show CDR1 as MDHEN and CDR2 as SYDVKM. The CDR3 DNA reads as TGTGCCAGCAGTTTATGGGGTAGCGGGAGGGCCGGAAATGAGCAGTTCTTC. Amino acid sequence: CASSLWGSGRAGNEQFF. Combining the CDR3 with reference TRBV28 and TRBJ2-1 gives the whole variable domain DVKVTQSSRYLVKRTGEKVFLECVQDMDHENMFWYRQDPGLGLRLIYFSYDVKMKEKGDIPEGYSVSREKKERFSLILESASTNQTSMYLCASSLWGSGRAGNEQFFGPGTRLTVL.

The chain is built from TRBV6-5 and TRBJ1-3; D remains unclear. Germline values: CDR1 MNHEY, CDR2 SVGAGI. Trimming removed 7 bases from V and 3 bases from J, with 16 bases in between. The CDR3 is 15 residues long. The chain's CDR3 is CASTLNENGGNTIYF. As DNA, the CDR3 is TGTGCCAGCACCCTGAATGAGAACGGTGGAAACACCATATATTTT.

The V gene is TRBV3-1 (or the pseudogene TRBV3-2), the J gene TRBJ2-1, with D possibly TRBD2 on 5 matching bases. Looked up from germline, CDR1 is LGHDT and CDR2 is YNNKEL (reference sequence). Trimming left V 4 bases short and J 4 bases short, with 11 bases between. The CDR3 sequence is 14 residues long. The CDR3 DNA reads TGTGCCAGCAGCCCAGGACTTTCTTACAATGAGCAGTTCTTC. Its translation: CASSPGLSYNEQFF.

The chain joins TRBV4-2 to TRBJ2-1; D unclear. Looked up from germline, CDR1 is LGHNA and CDR2 is YNFKEQ. CDR3 length: 14 residues. The germline V and J ends were trimmed by 0 bases and 7 bases, with 10 bases remaining between them. The DNA for the CDR3 is TGTGCCAGCAGCCAAGACGCCAGGAAGAATGAGCAGTTCTTC. As protein: CASSQDARKNEQFF.

The V and J genes are TRBV7-9 and TRBJ2-5; 8 bases are shared with TRBD1. The CDR3 length is 15 residues. In germline, CDR1 is SEHNR, CDR2 FQNEAQ (reference sequence). J gave up 5 bases and V 5 bases, and 10 bases lay outside the gene matches. The CDR3: CASSLRQGSGETQYF. DNA of the CDR3: TGTGCCAGCAGCCTAAGACAGGGGAGTGGGGAGACCCAGTACTTC.

As for this clone: Within the sample, other DNA sequences also encode this same CDR3. The chain carries TRBV7-2 and TRBJ2-7; the match to TRBD2 covers 7 bases. J lost 2 bases, V lost 4 bases, and 5 bases had no gene match. CDR3 size: 14 residues. Germline CDR1 reads SGHTA; CDR2 reads FQGNSA. CDR3 amino acids: CASSSGLGTYEQYF. DNA of the CDR3: TGTGCCAGCAGCTCCGGACTAGGGACCTACGAGCAGTACTTC.

The chain has TRBV6-6 and TRBJ2-7; 8 nucleotides line up with TRBD2. J was trimmed by 4 bases and V by 7 bases; bases with no gene match: 15. Germline V gene data show CDR1 as MNHNY and CDR2 as SVGAGI (reference sequence). CDR3 length equals 16 residues. CDR3 in amino acids: CASTYGIALAAYEQYF. The CDR3, as DNA: TGTGCCAGCACCTACGGGATAGCACTAGCGGCTTACGAGCAGTACTTC.

The chain carries TRBV4-1 and TRBJ1-2, with no clear D. Germline loops: CDR1 MGHRA, CDR2 YSYEKL. The CDR3 runs 14 residues. Trimming took 0 bases from V and 0 from J, leaving 5 bases between them. In nucleotides, the CDR3 is TGCGCCAGCAGCCAAGACCCCGCTAACTATGGCTACACCTTC. This encodes CASSQDPANYGYTF.

Regarding this clone: At one of its ends the junction is not consistent with the germline gene, which may arise from a read error. The V gene is TRBV2, the J gene TRBJ1-6; 7 bases match TRBD1. The CDR3 is 13 amino acids. Germline loops: CDR1 SNHLY, CDR2 FYNNEI. The CDR3 nucleotides are TGTGCCAGCAGTGAAATTACTAGGGACAGAAAAAACTTT. This sequence encodes CASSEITRDRKNF.

The chain combines TRBV9 with TRBJ2-3; a weak D match, TRBD2 (5 bases). This CDR3 is built from 15 residues. Trimming shortened V by 0 bases and J by 0 bases, and 8 bases separated the two germline ends. Germline V gene data show CDR1 as SGDLS and CDR2 as YYNGEE. The CDR3 sequence: CASSVGQRSTDTQYF. As DNA, the CDR3 is TGTGCCAGCAGCGTAGGTCAGCGGAGCACAGATACGCAGTATTTT.